Listed here are 3 T cell receptor beta chains from one sample, sequenced in a study of shared clonotypes between healthy human individuals. Generated by immunoSEQ multiplex PCR, the TCRdb table keeps only in-frame clones and is missing some. The sample records some 2 million clones, roughly 94% being singletons. Sequencing was performed on naive CD4+ T cells sorted from blood. Subset reported: CD45RA+ positively selected. These receptors all come from a man in his late teens or twenties in good health.

The rearrangement links TRBV28 to TRBJ1-6; unclear D gene. The CDR3 has 11 residues. The ends were cut back, 6 bases at V and 7 bases at J, with 4 bases in the middle. CDR1 MDHEN and CDR2 SYDVKM come from the germline V gene. CDR3 in DNA: TGTGCCAGCAGAATGAATTCACCCCTCCACTTT. It encodes CASRMNSPLHF.

J is TRBJ1-1 and V is TRBV30; 9 positions match TRBD1. The CDR3 is made up of 13 amino acids. Per germline, CDR1 GTSNPN and CDR2 SVGIG (reference sequence). J was trimmed by 7 bases and V by 5 bases; bases with no gene match: 8. The CDR3 reads CAWSRQGGVEAFF. The CDR3 coding sequence is TGTGCCTGGTCCAGACAGGGGGGCGTTGAAGCTTTCTTT.

With respect to this clone: Other nucleotide sequences in the sample specify the same CDR3. The chain recombines TRBV5-1 with TRBJ1-5, with D uncertain. Trimming took off 0 bases at V and 2 bases at J, with 6 bases between the two ends. Germline V gene lookup returns CDR1 SGHRS and CDR2 YFSETQ. The CDR3 covers 14 residues. The CDR3 coding sequence is TGCGCCAGCAGCTTGGGAGAGGGCAATCAGCCCCAGCATTTT. This gives the protein CASSLGEGNQPQHF.